This T cell receptor beta chain came from a study of T-cell memory formation after mild COVID-19 listed by TCRdb under 2021. With respect to the entire study: TCR sequence clusters from the two donors were found to be largely donor specific. In two donors, T-cell clones that expanded and contracted after mild COVID-19 were followed by sequencing TCRalpha and TCRbeta repertoires longitudinally. The cohort was made up of two young adult volunteers, one female and one male, who were previously healthy.

Including the terminal cysteine and phenylalanine, the CDR3 comprises 15 residues. Only the CDR3 part of the read is kept: 45 bases, read in frame from the first base. The germline V gene supplies CDR1 SGHRS and CDR2 YFSETQ. For this chain, trimming is 3 bases at the V end and 7 bases at the J end, and the number of junction bases without a gene match is 9. TCRdb shows the sequencer as Illumina NovaSeq 6000. TCRalpha and TCRbeta cDNA libraries were constructed by 5'RACE with constant-segment primers, with sample barcodes and unique molecular identifiers being introduced. RNA was extracted from every sample with Trizol reagent. Library amplification was performed in two PCR steps, and a second sample barcode and Illumina TruSeq adapters were introduced in the second step. The libraries were sequenced on an Illumina NovaSeq using 2 x 150 bp paired-end reads. On the authors' methods: With migec v1.2.7, reads were demultiplexed and then collapsed into UMI-guided consensus sequences. Using mixcr v2.1.11, UMI consensuses were aligned to TRA and TRB V and J templates and then assembled into clonotypes. A clonotype was counted as expanded or contracted only if both edgeR and NoisET called the change significant, with noise models trained on biological replicates. For edgeR calls, the thresholds were a false discovery rate-adjusted p below 0.01 and a log2 fold-change of 1. As an exploratory analysis of dynamics, max-normalized trajectories of the 1000 most abundant clonotypes were examined with PCA combined with hierarchical clustering. The CD4 or CD8 phenotype of responding clones was assigned using the separately sequenced CD4+ and CD8+ repertoires. TCRdb handled the public reads itself, with Q25 trimming in fastp and clone calling in MiXCR, and kept productive beta chains. A single entry per CDR3 protein holds the most common genes and DNA from its merged rows. V and J calls and clone size were set by TCRdb, not the authors. Here the sample has fewer than 650,000 distinct CDR3 sequences; about 22% occur a single time. The ten top clones hold approximately 8.4% of the sample.

Study-wide conclusions, independent of this receptor: The study included only a couple of mild cases, and larger cohorts that include severe cases with pre-infection samples were judged to be necessary. From day 15 to 85, contracting clones showed balanced CD4/CD8 phenotypes, whereas a second wave of clones that expanded from day 15 to 37 leaned towards CD4+. Some responding clones were detected in pre-infection memory, suggesting pre-existing cross-reactive memory T cells joined the SARS-CoV-2 response. Contracting CD4+ clones turned up mainly in the CM and EM memory subsets, whereas EMRA was where CD8+ clones were enriched. The second-wave clones that peaked on day 37 were not confirmed to be SARS-CoV-2 specific.

Concerning this clonotype itself: It has no known antigen specificity. Base quality data are lacking; no much larger clone is found one base away.

PBMCs were isolated by Ficoll-Paque density gradient centrifugation. The rearrangement joined TRBV5-1 to TRBJ1-4; TRBD1 lines up with 7 middle nucleotides. Sequencing was carried out using PBMCs or a T cell subset sorted from them (not recorded which). This clonotype originated in an adult woman who had mild COVID-19 (a few samples of this study predate the infection). The sample titles of this study are shuffled in the database, so cell type and time point are left out; the donor was told from shared clones. The CDR3 corresponds to CASSWRQGEGEKLFF. The DNA sequence is given as TGCGCCAGCAGCTGGAGACAGGGAGAGGGTGAAAAACTGTTTTTT.